The 30 T cell receptor beta chains listed next were all sequenced from one sample in a study of T cell responses to AZD1222 COVID-19 vaccine. TCRdb keeps only in-frame clones here, not all; method: immunoSEQ multiplex PCR. This sample has roughly 77,000 clones; 88% occur once, and the top ten carry 5%. Sequencing used peripheral blood, obtained on day 0 of MenACWY control vaccination. These TCRs come from an adult in good health.

This clone has a single count. The V gene is TRBV30, the J gene TRBJ1-5; no clear D. V was trimmed by 0 bases and J by 8 bases, leaving 11 bases between them. CDR1 is GTSNPN and CDR2 is SVGIG in the germline V gene (reference sequence). CDR3 size: 13 residues. The CDR3 region has the DNA TGTGCCTGGAGTGTACTTGGTGGGGAGCCCCAGCATTTT. As protein: CAWSVLGGEPQHF.

V gene TRBV6-1 combines with J gene TRBJ1-2; weak D call: TRBD1 (5 bases). Germline CDR1 MNHNS, CDR2 SASEGT. V shed 3 bases and J shed 0 bases, with 14 bases lying between them. The CDR3 length is 16 residues. The CDR3 reads CASSDWGLTSNYGYTF. The CDR3 bases are TGTGCCAGCAGTGATTGGGGCCTGACTTCTAACTATGGCTACACCTTC.

This rearrangement joins TRBV12-3 or TRBV12-4 to TRBJ2-1, with D possibly matching TRBD2 (6 bases). The CDR3 has 13 residues. V was cut by 6 bases and J by 13 bases, with 19 bases left in between. The CDR3 is CASSLLTLALQFF. The CDR3 nucleotides read TGTGCCAGCAGCCTACTCACTCTAGCGCTACAGTTCTTC.

CDR3 nucleotide sequence: TGTGCCAGCAGCGCCCTAGAAACCGTGGCTCCCGCAGATACGCAGTATTTT. It specifies CASSALETVAPADTQYF. The chain has TRBV9 and TRBJ2-3; D ambiguous. The V end was cut by 3 bases, the J end by 4 bases, with 21 bases between. Germline-derived CDR1 and CDR2 are SGDLS and YYNGEE. The CDR3 has 17 residues.

The CDR3 protein is CASSPATGAQETQYF. The CDR3 DNA reads as TGTGCCAGCTCACCCGCGACAGGGGCCCAAGAGACCCAGTACTTC. The chain employs TRBV18 and TRBJ2-5; TRBD1 matches at 8 bases. The germline gives CDR1 KGHSH, CDR2 LQKENI. V shed 3 bases, J shed 1 base, and the junction held 4 bases outside the gene matches. CDR3 size: 15 residues.

The V and J genes are TRBV5-1 and TRBJ1-1; a possible D gene is TRBD1 (5 bases). In germline, CDR1 is SGHRS, CDR2 YFSETQ. CDR3 length: 16 amino acids. The V end was cut by 0 bases, the J end by 1 base, with 13 bases between. Here the CDR3 DNA reads TGCGCCAGCAGCTTGGTTGGGACGGGTCAGAACACTGAAGCTTTCTTT. This codes for CASSLVGTGQNTEAFF.

The V gene is TRBV4-1, the J gene TRBJ1-5; D gene ambiguous. Per the germline V gene, CDR1 is MGHRA and CDR2 is YSYEKL. CDR3 size: 13 residues. V dropped 1 base and J dropped 5 bases, with 6 bases sitting between them. The CDR3 DNA sequence: TGCGCCAGCAGCCAAGGTGGTGATCAGCCCCAGCATTTT. Residues: CASSQGGDQPQHF.

The J gene is TRBJ1-1, the V gene TRBV7-8, with D perhaps matching TRBD1 (5 bases). Trimming removed 6 bases from V and 4 bases from J, with 12 bases in between. CDR3 size: 13 residues. Germline V lookup: CDR1 SGHVS, CDR2 FQNEAQ. CDR3 nucleotides: TGTGCCAGCAGGCAGGGCTTAGGCACTGAAGCTTTCTTT. Translation gives CASRQGLGTEAFF.

J is TRBJ1-4 and V is TRBV2, with unresolved D. Germline V gives CDR1 SNHLY, CDR2 FYNNEI. The CDR3 consists of 11 residues. Trimming pared 8 bases from V and 6 bases from J, leaving 7 bases between. The CDR3: CASARDEKLFF. In nucleotides, the CDR3 is TGTGCCAGCGCCCGGGATGAAAAACTGTTTTTT.

The chain uses TRBV6-2 or TRBV6-3 and TRBJ2-1; 10 bases line up with TRBD1. The CDR3 sequence is 14 residues long. V was clipped by 1 base and J by 8 bases; unmatched bases: 2. Germline V CDR1 and CDR2: MNHEY, SVGEGT. This CDR3 reads CASSYWTGGDEQFF. The CDR3 DNA sequence: TGTGCCAGCAGTTACTGGACAGGGGGTGATGAGCAGTTCTTC.

The genes are TRBV9 and TRBJ2-7; D is possibly TRBD1 (5 bases). The germline V gene has CDR1 SGDLS and CDR2 YYNGEE. This CDR3 has 15 amino acids. V was cut by 0 bases and J by 5 bases, with 15 bases left in between. CDR3 residues: CASSVAGASGNEQYF. CDR3 nucleotide sequence: TGTGCCAGCAGCGTAGCTGGGGCATCAGGAAACGAGCAGTACTTC.

The J gene is TRBJ1-6, the V gene TRBV3-1 (or the pseudogene TRBV3-2); 7 bases are a match to TRBD1. The V gene end was trimmed by 5 bases and the J gene end by 6 bases; junction bases not matched to a gene: 4. The CDR3 loop spans 14 amino acids. The germline V gene has CDR1 LGHDT and CDR2 YNNKEL (reference sequence). The CDR3 DNA follows: TGTGCCAGCAGCATCGGACAGGTTAATTCACCCCTCCACTTT. Translation gives CASSIGQVNSPLHF.

The V call is TRBV10-3, the J call TRBJ2-1; 9 bases are a match to TRBD2. With 0 bases clipped from V and 2 bases from J, the junction kept 2 bases outside the gene matches. The CDR3 is 16 residues long. Per the germline V gene, CDR1 is ENHRY and CDR2 is SYGVKD. Here the CDR3 reads CAISESSSGAYNEQFF. DNA for the CDR3: TGTGCCATCAGTGAGTCTTCTAGCGGGGCCTACAATGAGCAGTTCTTC.

The J gene is TRBJ1-2, the V gene TRBV6-6; 10 bases map to TRBD1. Looked up from germline, CDR1 is MNHNY and CDR2 is SVGAGI (reference sequence). This CDR3 region has 15 residues. V gave up 2 bases and J gave up 8 bases; unmatched junction bases: 8. The CDR3 here is CASSYDAGQGTGYTF. As DNA, the CDR3 is TGTGCCAGCAGTTACGATGCGGGACAGGGGACGGGCTACACCTTC.

The rearrangement joins TRBV3-1 (or the pseudogene TRBV3-2) to TRBJ1-1, with 8 bases identical to TRBD1. Trimming cost V 0 bases and J 2 bases; bases outside gene matches: 8. Germline V gene sequence: CDR1 LGHDT, CDR2 YNNKEL (reference sequence). The CDR3 is made up of 17 amino acids. DNA of the CDR3: TGTGCCAGCAGCCAAGATTTTACAGGGGGGACTAACACTGAAGCTTTCTTT. It is translated as CASSQDFTGGTNTEAFF.

The chain links TRBV7-9 to TRBJ2-7; possibly TRBD2 for D (5 bases). The V end lost 5 bases, the J end lost 7 bases, and 12 bases lay between the germline ends. Per the germline V gene, CDR1 is SEHNR and CDR2 is FQNEAQ (reference sequence). The CDR3 consists of 12 residues. The CDR3 reads CASSLGGLEQYF. For the CDR3, the DNA is TGTGCCAGCAGCCTCGGAGGTTTGGAGCAGTACTTC.

This sequence joins TRBV21-1 and TRBJ1-5; the D call in the table, TRBD1, was not verified against the DNA. TRBV21-1 corresponds to a pseudogene. The CDR3 loop spans 17 amino acids. CDR3 amino acids: CASRRDRGQVCDQPQHF. The CDR3 DNA is TGTGCCAGCAGGAGGGACAGGGGGCAAGTTTGCGATCAGCCCCAGCATTTT.

This clone was detected only a few times. The chain joins TRBV7-2 to TRBJ2-1; tentatively, D is TRBD1 (6 bases). CDR3 length: 14 residues. The germline V gene has CDR1 SGHTA and CDR2 FQGNSA. V gave up 2 bases and J gave up 8 bases, with 13 bases separating them. The CDR3 here is CASSLRQGLDEQFF. DNA for the CDR3: TGTGCCAGCAGCTTACGGCAGGGGCTCGATGAGCAGTTCTTC.

The chain joins TRBV25-1 to TRBJ1-2, with D unresolved. The CDR3 has 14 amino acids. Germline V gene lookup returns CDR1 MGHDK and CDR2 SYGVNS. Trimming left V 2 bases short and J 4 bases short, with 11 bases between. The CDR3 bases are TGTGCCAGCAGTGAAGGAGGGAGACGCTATGGCTACACCTTC. Translating it yields CASSEGGRRYGYTF.

The chain combines TRBV1 with TRBJ1-4; TRBD1, the table's D call, was not compared with the DNA. TRBV1 counts as a pseudogene. The CDR3 is 20 amino acids. CDR3 sequence (DNA): TGCACCAGCAGCCAAGGGGCCATACGGGACAATCGAGCGACTAATGAAAAACTGTTTTTT. Protein product: CTSSQGAIRDNRATNEKLFF.

This sequence joins TRBV7-9 and TRBJ1-2; a weak D match, TRBD1 (6 bases). V was clipped by 3 bases and J by 5 bases, with 13 bases between them. The CDR3 is 14 amino acids. Germline lookup yields CDR1 SEHNR and CDR2 FQNEAQ (reference sequence). In DNA, the CDR3 is TGTGCCAGCAGCTTGTGGGGGGCTATGTATGGCTACACCTTC. It is translated as CASSLWGAMYGYTF.

This clone occurred once. The chain uses TRBV6-5 and TRBJ2-3, with D perhaps assigned TRBD1 or TRBD2 (6 bases each). The V end was cut by 7 bases, the J end by 4 bases, with 15 bases between. There are 14 residues in the CDR3. CDR1 and CDR2 from the germline V gene are MNHEY and SVGAGI. CDR3: CASTEGGRPDTQYF. The DNA for the CDR3 is TGTGCCAGCACGGAGGGGGGCCGCCCAGATACGCAGTATTTT.

For the CDR3, the DNA is TGCGCCAGCAGCTTGGGAGGTGGCTACACCTTC. Translation: CASSLGGGYTF. The chain has TRBV5-1 and TRBJ1-2; D unresolved. Germline lookup yields CDR1 SGHRS and CDR2 YFSETQ. This CDR3 is built from 11 residues. The ends were cut back, 0 bases at V and 7 bases at J, with 4 bases in the middle.

The CDR3: CASRPDRGGPGELFF. For the CDR3, the DNA is TGTGCCAGCAGGCCCGACAGGGGTGGTCCCGGGGAGCTGTTTTTT. The gene calls are TRBV7-9 and TRBJ2-2; 8 bases agree with TRBD1. The CDR3 contains 15 residues. Germline V gene lookup returns CDR1 SEHNR and CDR2 FQNEAQ (reference sequence). The junction had 9 bases not matched to a gene; V was cut back by 6 bases and J by 6 bases.

This rearrangement joins TRBV3-1 (or the pseudogene TRBV3-2) to TRBJ1-2; the match to TRBD1 covers 7 bases. The CDR3 runs 15 residues. With V trimmed by 5 bases and J by 5 bases, 11 bases remained unmatched. Germline V gene data show CDR1 as LGHDT and CDR2 as YNNKEL (reference sequence). CDR3 loop: CASSKVERGRYGYTF. DNA of the CDR3: TGTGCCAGCAGCAAGGTGGAGAGGGGGCGGTATGGCTACACCTTC.

The CDR3 DNA reads TGTGCCAGCAGCCAAGGTTGGTTGATGAACACTGAAGCTTTCTTT. Its translation: CASSQGWLMNTEAFF. The rearrangement joins TRBV3-1 (or the pseudogene TRBV3-2) to TRBJ1-1; D not resolved. The CDR3 has 15 amino acids. V was shortened by 1 base and J by 0 bases, with 9 bases between the two germline ends. From germline, CDR1 is LGHDT and CDR2 YNNKEL (reference sequence).

The chain joins TRBV6-5 to TRBJ1-4, with D tentatively TRBD1 (5 bases). This CDR3 spans 15 amino acids. V gave up 2 bases and J gave up 11 bases, with 18 bases separating them. Germline V gives CDR1 MNHEY, CDR2 SVGAGI. Here the CDR3 reads CASSYPTEVAGKLFF. The CDR3 region has the DNA TGTGCCAGCAGTTACCCGACAGAAGTAGCGGGGAAACTGTTTTTT.

The chain employs TRBV9 and TRBJ1-1, with D maybe TRBD1 (6 bases). The CDR3 covers 16 residues. CDR1 is SGDLS and CDR2 is YYNGEE in the germline V gene. Trimming stripped 3 bases from V and 3 bases from J, with 18 bases between. The DNA of the CDR3 is TGTGCCAGCAGCGCAGAGGGAACAGGGTCGTACACTGAAGCTTTCTTT. Residues: CASSAEGTGSYTEAFF.

V usage is TRBV19 and J usage is TRBJ1-1; no clear D gene. V lost 3 bases and J 1 base, leaving 6 bases between the germline ends. The CDR3 contains 13 residues. CDR1 and CDR2 (germline): LNHDA, SQIVND (reference sequence). CDR3 nucleotide sequence: TGTGCCAGTAGTATGCTTCCGAACACTGAAGCTTTCTTT. It translates to CASSMLPNTEAFF.

This chain connects TRBV6-2 or TRBV6-3 to TRBJ2-1, with D possibly matching TRBD1 (5 bases). V was cut by 2 bases and J by 3 bases, with 8 bases left in between. The CDR3 is 14 residues long. The germline V gene has CDR1 MNHEY and CDR2 SVGEGT. The CDR3 DNA reads TGTGCCAGCAGTTACAGGGGTTTCTACAATGAGCAGTTCTTC. Residues: CASSYRGFYNEQFF.